This TCR beta chain stems from a study of cytomegalovirus exposure and HLA in healthy donors. The primer mix had 60 Vbeta and 13 Jbeta primers. The protocol was immunoSEQ multiplex PCR, while the TCRdb copy is restricted to in-frame clones and leaves out a portion. In the table there are tens of thousands of clones, around 40% of which are singletons. After removal of 1 base from V and 1 base from J, the junction contained 6 bases not matched to a gene. CDR3 size: 16 residues. Per the germline V gene, CDR1 is SEHNR and CDR2 is FQNEAQ (reference sequence). This sequence originates from a woman aged 50 to 65 in good health and CMV-seronegative. The chain carries TRBV7-9 and TRBJ1-2; TRBD1 matches at 7 bases. Material for sequencing was PBMCs. CDR3 nucleotide sequence: TGTGCCAGCAGCTTAGGGCTCGCAGGGGGTAACTATGGCTACACCTTC. Amino acids: CASSLGLAGGNYGYTF. Together with reference TRBV7-9 and TRBJ1-2, the CDR3 gives the full variable domain: DTGVSQNPRHKITKRGQNVTFRCDPISEHNRLYWYRQTLGQGPEFLTYFQNEAQLEKSRLLSDRFSAERPKGSFSTLEIQRTEQGDSAMYLCASSLGLAGGNYGYTFGSGTRLTVV.